Below, 9 T cell receptor beta chains from the same sample are listed, as sequenced in a study of blood T cell repertoires in COVID-19. Using immunoSEQ multiplex PCR, the repertoire was profiled, and TCRdb retains in-frame clones only, with some absent. The sample contains approximately 280,000 clones, around nine tenths of which appear only once. The sequenced material came from PBMCs or T cells enriched from blood (not recorded which). Every receptor here comes from a woman in her forties who had recovered from COVID-19.

There are a few counts of this clone. The chain links TRBV4-2 to TRBJ1-1; unclear D gene. The CDR3 runs 13 residues. Trimming removed 0 bases at V and 4 bases at J, with 6 bases between. CDR1 LGHNA and CDR2 YNFKEQ come from the germline V gene. Here the CDR3 reads CASSQDPRTEAFF. CDR3 DNA sequence: TGTGCCAGCAGCCAAGACCCCCGCACTGAAGCTTTCTTT.

The J gene is TRBJ1-2, the V gene TRBV29-1, with TRBD1 as a possible D gene (5 bases). In germline, CDR1 is SQVTM, CDR2 ANQGSEA. The CDR3 has 13 residues. Trimming cost V 1 base and J 0 bases, with 6 bases left between them. The CDR3 region has the DNA TGCAGCGTTGAAGGGGGCCCTAACTATGGCTACACCTTC. It yields the protein CSVEGGPNYGYTF.

This rearrangement joins TRBV25-1 to TRBJ2-3; D gene uncertain. The CDR3 runs to 15 residues. The ends were cut back, 1 base at V and 5 bases at J, with 13 bases in the middle. Germline loops: CDR1 MGHDK, CDR2 SYGVNS. This CDR3 reads CASSEWVRVGDTQYF. CDR3 DNA: TGTGCCAGCAGTGAATGGGTTCGGGTGGGAGATACGCAGTATTTT.

This clone was counted a single time. CDR3 region: CSVERLQASTF. The CDR3, as DNA: TGCAGCGTTGAAAGGCTACAGGCCAGCACCTTC. The V and J genes are TRBV29-1 and TRBJ1-2, with a weak D call TRBD1 (5 bases). The CDR3 is 11 residues long. The V gene's germline CDR1 is SQVTM and CDR2 ANQGSEA. With 2 bases removed from V and 13 bases from J, the gap between germline ends came to 14 bases.

The chain recombines TRBV23-1 with TRBJ2-7, with TRBD1 matching over 7 bases. TRBV23-1 is sorted into the ORF group, with uncertain function. This CDR3 is 16 amino acids long. Trimming cost V 2 bases and J 4 bases; bases outside gene matches: 11. CDR3 nucleotide sequence: TGCGCCAGCAGTCAAGCGAGAAGGGGCAGGGGGTACGAGCAGTACTTC. Its protein product is CASSQARRGRGYEQYF.

V and J are TRBV6-5 and TRBJ2-7; D is unresolved. Per the germline V gene, CDR1 is MNHEY and CDR2 is SVGAGI. This CDR3 spans 15 amino acids. Trimming pared 0 bases from V and 0 bases from J, leaving 9 bases between. The CDR3 DNA follows: TGTGCCAGCAGTTACTCAGCAGGCGCCTCCTACGAGCAGTACTTC. Residues: CASSYSAGASYEQYF.

The chain links TRBV19 to TRBJ2-3, with 13 positions matching TRBD2. With V trimmed by 8 bases and J by 5 bases, 7 bases remained unmatched. Germline-derived CDR1 and CDR2 are LNHDA and SQIVND (reference sequence). CDR3 length equals 15 residues. The CDR3, as DNA: TGTGCCAGTGGTGCGGGACTAGCGGGAAGAGATACGCAGTATTTT. It yields the protein CASGAGLAGRDTQYF.

V gene TRBV12-3 or TRBV12-4 combines with J gene TRBJ2-2; D unclear. The CDR3 runs 10 residues. Trimming stripped 7 bases from V and 6 bases from J, with 3 bases between. The CDR3 DNA follows: TGTGCCAGCACCTCCGGGGAGCTGTTTTTT. Amino acids: CASTSGELFF.

This clone was found a few times. The CDR3 protein is CASSEGDTNYGYTF. DNA of the CDR3: TGTGCCAGCAGTGAGGGAGACACTAACTATGGCTACACCTTC. This chain connects TRBV2 to TRBJ1-2; D is unresolved. This CDR3 has 14 residues. The germline gives CDR1 SNHLY, CDR2 FYNNEI. V was trimmed by 3 bases and J by 0 bases, leaving 8 bases between them.